The rows below give T cell receptor beta chains drawn from one sample of a study of vaccination and CD4 T cells after COVID-19. TCRdb used MiXCR to reprocess the PCR reads, holding one entry per CDR3 protein. Of about 13,000 distinct CDR3 sequences listed, 40% to 50% are singletons. Antigen specificity for these receptors is unknown. The material sequenced was CD4+ T cells from blood, cultured in vitro. The receptors here all came from a human donor who had recovered from COVID-19. Both conserved end residues are part of each CDR3. Fields, in order: D gene, J gene, V gene, clone size, CDR3 protein, CDR3 DNA. D genes are given only for firm matches. Size values are once, few and many counts, or a class for expanded clones, and some rows have none.

>TRBD2|TRBJ2-3|TRBV15|.
CATSRGTSHGTDTQYF
TGTGCCACCAGCCGGGGGACTAGCCATGGCACAGATACGCAGTATTTT
>.|TRBJ1-1|TRBV6-1|.
CASTPGQSRSTEAFF
TGTGCCAGCACCCCAGGACAGTCTCGGAGCACTGAAGCTTTCTTT
>.|TRBJ1-6|TRBV10-3|few
CAISESGRDNSPLHF
TGTGCCATCAGTGAGTCGGGTCGGGACAATTCACCCCTCCACTTT
>.|TRBJ2-6|TRBV19|.
CASSKSSGLSGANVLTF
TGTGCCAGTAGTAAATCCTCGGGGCTTAGTGGGGCCAACGTCCTGACTTTC
>.|TRBJ1-6|TRBV27|.
CASSLTRQSSYNSPLHF
TGTGCCAGCAGTTTAACCCGACAGAGCTCCTATAATTCACCCCTCCACTTT
>.|TRBJ2-2|TRBV27|.
CAGSPRRVEGGELFF
TGTGCCGGCAGTCCACGGCGGGTGGAGGGCGGGGAGCTGTTTTTT
>.|TRBJ2-5|TRBV7-2|.
CASSQNWAETQYF
TGTGCCAGCAGTCAAAACTGGGCAGAGACCCAGTACTTC
>.|TRBJ1-1|TRBV24-1|.
CATNEGQERMNTEAFF
TGTGCCACCAACGAAGGGCAGGAAAGGATGAACACTGAAGCTTTCTTT
>TRBD1|TRBJ1-1|TRBV6-1|.
CASSPHPGTGQNTEAFF
TGTGCCAGCAGTCCCCACCCCGGGACAGGACAGAACACTGAAGCTTTCTTT
>.|TRBJ1-1|TRBV11-3|.
CASSSRRAEAFF
TGTGCCAGCAGCTCAAGGAGGGCTGAAGCTTTCTTT
>TRBD1|TRBJ1-2|TRBV5-1|.
CASSQTTGTGGAYGYTF
TGCGCCAGCAGCCAAACTACTGGGACAGGGGGCGCCTATGGCTACACCTTC
>.|TRBJ2-5|TRBV15|.
CATSSYMGETQYF
TGTGCCACCAGCAGCTACATGGGGGAGACCCAGTACTTC
>.|TRBJ2-7|TRBV7-2|.
CASSPGTVYEQYF
TGTGCCAGCAGCCCCGGGACCGTCTACGAGCAGTACTTC
>TRBD1|TRBJ2-5|TRBV12-3/TRBV12-4|.
CASSLWAGGEETQYF
TGTGCCAGCAGTTTATGGGCAGGGGGCGAAGAGACCCAGTACTTC
>.|TRBJ2-7|TRBV28|.
CASSLPSHEQYF
TGTGCCAGCAGTTTACCCAGCCACGAGCAGTACTTC
>TRBD2|TRBJ2-3|TRBV10-1|.
CASSDFGLAGLGADTQYF
TGCGCCAGCAGTGACTTTGGGCTAGCGGGACTGGGGGCAGATACGCAGTATTTT
>.|TRBJ2-2|TRBV15|.
CATSRDVRGGGTGELFF
TGTGCCACCAGCAGAGATGTAAGGGGTGGTGGGACCGGGGAGCTGTTTTTT
>TRBD1|TRBJ1-5|TRBV2|medium-sized
CASSEGQNYQPQHF
TGTGCCAGCAGTGAGGGACAGAATTATCAGCCCCAGCATTTT
>.|TRBJ1-1|TRBV4-1|.
CASSHRGAEVRKNTEAFF
TGCGCCAGCAGCCACAGAGGAGCGGAAGTGAGGAAGAACACTGAAGCTTTCTTT
>.|TRBJ2-3|TRBV18|few
CASSLGGSDTQYF
TGTGCCAGCTCACTAGGAGGTTCAGATACGCAGTATTTT